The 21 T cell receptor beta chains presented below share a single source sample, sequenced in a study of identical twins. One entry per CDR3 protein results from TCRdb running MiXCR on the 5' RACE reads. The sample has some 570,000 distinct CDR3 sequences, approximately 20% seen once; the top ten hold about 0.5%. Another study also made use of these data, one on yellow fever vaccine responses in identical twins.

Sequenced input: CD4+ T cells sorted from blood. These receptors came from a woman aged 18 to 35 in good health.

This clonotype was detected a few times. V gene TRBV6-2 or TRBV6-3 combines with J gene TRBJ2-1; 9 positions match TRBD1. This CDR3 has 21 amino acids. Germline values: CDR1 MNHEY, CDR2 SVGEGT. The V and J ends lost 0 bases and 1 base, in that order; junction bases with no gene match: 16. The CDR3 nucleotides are TGTGCCAGCAGTTACTCGAGGCTCGACAGGGGGTACGCCAGGTCCTACAATGAGCAGTTCTTC. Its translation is CASSYSRLDRGYARSYNEQFF.

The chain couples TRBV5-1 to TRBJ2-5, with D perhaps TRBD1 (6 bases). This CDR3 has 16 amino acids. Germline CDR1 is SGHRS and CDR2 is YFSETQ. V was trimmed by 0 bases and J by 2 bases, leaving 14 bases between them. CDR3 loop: CASSLAGQGHQETQYF. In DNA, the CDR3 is TGCGCCAGCAGCTTGGCGGGCCAGGGGCATCAAGAGACCCAGTACTTC.

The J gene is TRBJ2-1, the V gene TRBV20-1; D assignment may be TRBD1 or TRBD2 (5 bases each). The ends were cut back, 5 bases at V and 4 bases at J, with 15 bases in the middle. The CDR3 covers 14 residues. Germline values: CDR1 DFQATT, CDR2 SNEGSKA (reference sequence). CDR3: CSAGHPGPYNEQFF. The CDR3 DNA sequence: TGCAGTGCTGGACACCCGGGACCATACAATGAGCAGTTCTTC.

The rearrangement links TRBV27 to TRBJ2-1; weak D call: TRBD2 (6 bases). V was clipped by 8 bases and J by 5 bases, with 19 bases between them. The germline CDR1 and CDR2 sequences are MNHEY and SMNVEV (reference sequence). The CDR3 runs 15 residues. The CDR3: CASRLLVSGNNEQFF. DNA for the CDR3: TGTGCCAGCCGGCTGTTGGTTAGCGGAAACAATGAGCAGTTCTTC.

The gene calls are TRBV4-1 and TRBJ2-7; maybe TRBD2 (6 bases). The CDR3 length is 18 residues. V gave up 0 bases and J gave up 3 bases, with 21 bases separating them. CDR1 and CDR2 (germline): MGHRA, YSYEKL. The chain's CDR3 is CASSQDPLGGANVYEQYF. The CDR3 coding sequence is TGCGCCAGCAGCCAAGATCCGCTGGGGGGAGCGAATGTCTACGAGCAGTACTTC.

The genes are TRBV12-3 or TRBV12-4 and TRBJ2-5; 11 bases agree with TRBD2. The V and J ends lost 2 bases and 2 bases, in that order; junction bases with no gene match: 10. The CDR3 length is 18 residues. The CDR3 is CASSLWASGGTRQETQYF. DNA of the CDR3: TGTGCCAGCAGTTTATGGGCTAGCGGGGGGACGAGGCAAGAGACCCAGTACTTC.

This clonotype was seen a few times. The CDR3 nucleotides are TGTGCCACCGGGGACAGGGGTATCTCTGAGCAGTTCTTC. Translation: CATGDRGISEQFF. This chain links TRBV10-3 with TRBJ2-1; 10 nucleotides agree with TRBD1. Germline V gene data show CDR1 as ENHRY and CDR2 as SYGVKD. V dropped 10 bases and J dropped 9; count of bases not matched to a gene: 9. This CDR3 region has 13 residues.

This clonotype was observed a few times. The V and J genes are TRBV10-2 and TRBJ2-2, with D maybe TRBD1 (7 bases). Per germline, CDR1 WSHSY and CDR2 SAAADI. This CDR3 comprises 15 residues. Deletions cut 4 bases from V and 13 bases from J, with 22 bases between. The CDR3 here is CASSVTRGRYRGLFF. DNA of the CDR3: TGCGCCAGCAGTGTTACCCGGGGGCGGTACAGGGGGCTGTTTTTT.

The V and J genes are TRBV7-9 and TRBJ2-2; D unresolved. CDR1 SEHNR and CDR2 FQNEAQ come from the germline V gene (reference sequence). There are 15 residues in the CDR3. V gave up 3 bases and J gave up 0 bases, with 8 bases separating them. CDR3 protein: CASSLAPPNTGELFF. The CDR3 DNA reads TGTGCCAGCAGCTTGGCCCCACCGAACACCGGGGAGCTGTTTTTT.

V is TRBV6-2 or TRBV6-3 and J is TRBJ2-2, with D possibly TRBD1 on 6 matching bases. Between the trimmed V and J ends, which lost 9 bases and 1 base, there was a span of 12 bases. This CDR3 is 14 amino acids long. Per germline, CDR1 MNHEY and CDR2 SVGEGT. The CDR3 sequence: CASTQQGNTGELFF. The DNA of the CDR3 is TGTGCCAGTACACAACAGGGGAACACCGGGGAGCTGTTTTTT.

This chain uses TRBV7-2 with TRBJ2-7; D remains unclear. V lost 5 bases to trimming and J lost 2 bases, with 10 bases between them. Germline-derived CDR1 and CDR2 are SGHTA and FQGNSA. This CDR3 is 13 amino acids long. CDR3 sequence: CASSKTLTYEQYF. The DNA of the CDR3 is TGTGCCAGCAGCAAGACATTAACCTACGAGCAGTACTTC.

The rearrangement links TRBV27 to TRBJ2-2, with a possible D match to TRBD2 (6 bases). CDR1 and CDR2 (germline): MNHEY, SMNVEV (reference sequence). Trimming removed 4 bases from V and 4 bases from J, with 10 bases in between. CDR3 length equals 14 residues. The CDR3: CASSWDSGTGELFF. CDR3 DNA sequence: TGTGCCAGCAGTTGGGACTCAGGCACCGGGGAGCTGTTTTTT.

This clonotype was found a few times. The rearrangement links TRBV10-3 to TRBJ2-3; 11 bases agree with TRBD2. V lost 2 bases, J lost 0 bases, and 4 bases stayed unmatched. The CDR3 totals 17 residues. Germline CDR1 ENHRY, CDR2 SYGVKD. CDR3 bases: TGTGCCATCAGTGAGAGAACTAGCGGGGGCAGCACAGATACGCAGTATTTT. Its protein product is CAISERTSGGSTDTQYF.

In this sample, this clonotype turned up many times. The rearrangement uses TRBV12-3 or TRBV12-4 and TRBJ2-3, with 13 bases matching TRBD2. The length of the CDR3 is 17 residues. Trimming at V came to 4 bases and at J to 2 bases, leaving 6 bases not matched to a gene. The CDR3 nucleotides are TGTGCCAGCAGTTCAAGGACTAGCGGGAGCCCCACAGATACGCAGTATTTT. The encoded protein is CASSSRTSGSPTDTQYF.

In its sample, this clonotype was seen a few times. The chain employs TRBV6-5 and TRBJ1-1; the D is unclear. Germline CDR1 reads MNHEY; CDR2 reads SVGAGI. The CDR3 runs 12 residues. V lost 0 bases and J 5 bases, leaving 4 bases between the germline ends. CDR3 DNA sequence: TGTGCCAGCAGTTACTCCCAAACTGAAGCTTTCTTT. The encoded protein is CASSYSQTEAFF.

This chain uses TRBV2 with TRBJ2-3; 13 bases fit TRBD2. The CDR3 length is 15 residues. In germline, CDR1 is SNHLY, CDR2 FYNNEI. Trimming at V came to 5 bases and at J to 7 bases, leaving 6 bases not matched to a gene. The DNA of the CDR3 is TGTGCCAGCAGTTCACTAGCGGGAGGGCCGAATACGCAGTATTTT. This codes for CASSSLAGGPNTQYF.

CDR3 bases: TGCGCCAGCAGCTTCCGGTGGGGGGACCCCTACAATGAGCAGTTCTTC. It codes for CASSFRWGDPYNEQFF. The chain has TRBV5-1 and TRBJ2-1; D perhaps matches TRBD2 (6 bases). Germline CDR1 reads SGHRS; CDR2 reads YFSETQ. CDR3 length: 16 residues. With 2 bases removed from V and 2 bases from J, the gap between germline ends came to 14 bases.

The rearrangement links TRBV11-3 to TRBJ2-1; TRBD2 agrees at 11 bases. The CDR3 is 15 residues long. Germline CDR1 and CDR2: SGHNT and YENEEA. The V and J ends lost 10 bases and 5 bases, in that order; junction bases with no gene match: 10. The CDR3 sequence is CAISRKTSGDNEQFF. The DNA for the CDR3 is TGTGCCATCTCGAGAAAGACTAGCGGGGACAATGAGCAGTTCTTC. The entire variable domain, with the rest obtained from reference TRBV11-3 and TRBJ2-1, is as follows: EAGVVQSPRYKIIEKKQPVAFWCNPISGHNTLYWYLQNLGQGPELLIRYENEEAVDDSQLPKDRFSAERLKGVDSTLKIQPAELGDSAVYLCAISRKTSGDNEQFFGPGTRLTVL.

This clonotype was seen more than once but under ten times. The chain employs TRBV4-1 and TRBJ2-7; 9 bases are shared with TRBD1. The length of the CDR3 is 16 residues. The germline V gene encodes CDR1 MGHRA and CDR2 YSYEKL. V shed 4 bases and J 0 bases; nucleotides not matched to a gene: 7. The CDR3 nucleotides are TGCGCCAGCAGCCCGGCCGGGACAGGGCACTCCTACGAGCAGTACTTC. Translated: CASSPAGTGHSYEQYF.

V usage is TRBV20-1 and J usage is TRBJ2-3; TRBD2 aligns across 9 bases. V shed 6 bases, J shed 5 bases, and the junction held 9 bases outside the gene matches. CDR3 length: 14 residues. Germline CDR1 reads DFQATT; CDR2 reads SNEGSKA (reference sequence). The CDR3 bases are TGCAGTGCCGATATAGCGGGAGTAAAAGATACGCAGTATTTT. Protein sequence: CSADIAGVKDTQYF.

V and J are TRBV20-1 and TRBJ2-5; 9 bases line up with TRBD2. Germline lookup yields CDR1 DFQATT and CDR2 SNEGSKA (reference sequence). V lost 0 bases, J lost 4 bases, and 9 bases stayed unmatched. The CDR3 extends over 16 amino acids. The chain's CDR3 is CSAREPLAGTSETQYF. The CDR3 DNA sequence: TGCAGTGCTAGAGAGCCCCTAGCGGGAACGTCAGAGACCCAGTACTTC.